What follows describes a single T cell receptor (beta chain). This clone has just one count. This receptor's antigen is unknown. The record has no base qualities; no much larger clone is one base away. TCRbeta CDR3 regions were amplified from genomic DNA using the immunoSEQ Assay, a bias-controlled multiplex PCR. In the paper's pipeline: The number of nucleated cells in each sample was estimated from the amplification of reference gene primers within the assay. To quantify the absolute abundance of each unique TCRbeta CDR3 rearrangement, sequence reads were collapsed and filtered. For each sample, productive Simpson clonality was calculated as the square root of Simpson's diversity index over productive rearrangements. TCRdb obtained this table from immuneACCESS and retained in-frame rearrangements with V and J assigned. These tables miss some clones; where compared with another copy, unresolved V genes account for less than half of the shortfall, and the remainder is unexplained. V and J calls plus clone size are reproduced from that table; the DNA served to infer D and trimming. Across this sample there are roughly 180,000 clones, with approximately 90% seen only once. About 2.1% of the sample is in the top ten clones.

Each collaborating institution followed its own protocols to collect whole blood in K2EDTA tubes. Collaborator samples were shipped for TCRbeta analysis as frozen whole blood, isolated PBMCs, or DNA extracted from either sample type. The sample is drawn from a study of blood T cell repertoires in COVID-19 (dated by TCRdb to 2019 to 2021). Regarding the complete study: The collaborator samples originated in the United States, Italy and Spain and spanned the acute and convalescent phases of COVID-19. The prospective study material was composed of cDNA or gDNA derived from T cells, B-cell-depleted T cells, or PBMCs. Subjects who had been exposed to COVID-19, were actively infected with it, or had recovered from it provided the deeply sampled blood TCRbeta repertoires that made up the dataset. The repertoires were released in a freely available public database meant as a resource for research on the immune response to SARS-CoV-2. The samples were drawn from the first 160 participants of the ongoing ImmuneRACE study and from roughly 1,300 subjects provided by 6 global collaborators. Sample metadata almost always included a de-identified subject ID, COVID-19 status, age in years and sex. HLA class I and class II types, where available, came from metadata supplied by the sample provider rather than from assay-based typing.

Overall study results and their limits: Clinical and demographic metadata were provided uncurated, with the amount varying by source and participant.

Spanning cysteine to phenylalanine, the CDR3 consists of 15 amino acids. The CDR3 DNA has 45 bases and is translated from base 1. Per the germline V gene, KGHSH is the CDR1 and LQKENI is the CDR2. For this chain, trimming is 3 bases at the V end and 1 base at the J end, and the number of junction bases without a gene match is 2. The receptor was derived from a man between 65 and 85 years old with active or convalescent COVID-19. The chain was built from TRBV18 and TRBJ2-7; TRBD2 aligns with 11 central bases. The source material was peripheral blood. This receptor carries the CDR3 CASSPSGRVSYEQYF. The DNA is as follows: TGTGCCAGCTCACCTAGCGGGAGGGTGTCCTACGAGCAGTACTTC. The full variable domain, with segments outside the CDR3 supplied by the reference TRBV18 and TRBJ2-7 proteins, appears as NAGVMQNPRHLVRRRGQEARLRCSPMKGHSHVYWYRQLPEEGLKFMVYLQKENIIDESGMPKERFSAEFPKEGPSILRIQQVVRGDSAAYFCASSPSGRVSYEQYFGPGTRLTVT.